These 19 T cell receptor beta chains share one sample of origin, sequenced in a study of T cells after yellow fever vaccination. TCRdb re-called the 5' RACE reads with MiXCR, one entry per CDR3 protein. The table has around 140,000 distinct CDR3 sequences, more than 6% seen once. The sample consisted of CD4+ T cells sorted from PBMCs, taken 5 days after the yellow fever booster vaccination. The source is a man aged 25-45 years who received the YFV17D yellow fever vaccine.

This clonotype has ten or more counts. The V and J genes are TRBV7-9 and TRBJ2-7; no reliable D call. This CDR3 contains 13 residues. The V end lost 7 bases, the J end lost 0 bases, and 10 bases lay between the germline ends. Germline V lookup: CDR1 SEHNR, CDR2 FQNEAQ (reference sequence). The CDR3 sequence is CASTWGGSYEQYF. The CDR3 coding sequence is TGTGCCAGCACATGGGGTGGCTCCTACGAGCAGTACTTC.

In its sample, this clonotype was seen many times. The J gene is TRBJ2-3, the V gene TRBV7-2; D call uncertain. Germline CDR1 and CDR2: SGHTA and FQGNSA. Trimming stripped 2 bases from V and 1 base from J, with 13 bases between. The CDR3 is made up of 16 amino acids. CDR3 DNA sequence: TGTGCCAGCAGCTTATCCCGACTGCGAGGCACAGATACGCAGTATTTT. Its protein product is CASSLSRLRGTDTQYF.

This clonotype was seen repeatedly, ten times or more. The rearrangement uses TRBV12-3 or TRBV12-4 and TRBJ2-3, with 10 nucleotides matching TRBD2. CDR3 length: 14 residues. The junction had 4 bases not matched to a gene; V was cut back by 7 bases and J by 3 bases. CDR3 DNA sequence: TGTGCCAGCATCGGGGGACTAGCGACAGATACGCAGTATTTT. Translating it yields CASIGGLATDTQYF.

There are many counts of this clonotype. The chain couples TRBV30 to TRBJ2-7; 7 nucleotides agree with TRBD1. The CDR3 sequence is 12 residues long. Germline V gene lookup returns CDR1 GTSNPN and CDR2 SVGIG (reference sequence). V dropped 3 bases and J dropped 5; count of bases not matched to a gene: 4. CDR3 region: CAWRRQGNEQYF. The DNA of the CDR3 is TGTGCCTGGAGGCGACAGGGTAACGAGCAGTACTTC.

About this clonotype itself: One base away lies a much larger clone, so this may be a sequencing read error. The rearrangement uses TRBV20-1 and TRBJ2-5, with 10 bases that match TRBD1. CDR3 length: 15 amino acids. V trimming: 1 base; J trimming: 4 bases; junction bases outside the gene matches: 6. Germline CDR1 is DFQATT and CDR2 is SNEGSKA (reference sequence). In DNA, the CDR3 is TGCAGTGCTAGAGGAGCCGGACAGGGGGGAGAGACCCAGTACTTC. Its protein is CSARGAGQGGETQYF.

This clonotype was found many times. The chain couples TRBV7-2 to TRBJ2-3, with D hard to call. The CDR3 length is 19 residues. Trimming stripped 0 bases from V and 4 bases from J, with 23 bases between. From germline, CDR1 is SGHTA and CDR2 FQGNSA. The DNA of the CDR3 is TGTGCCAGCAGCTTAGCCAAGCATATGGACGCCACAGAGCCAGATACGCAGTATTTT. Encoded protein: CASSLAKHMDATEPDTQYF.

The rearrangement links TRBV7-2 to TRBJ2-5; 10 nucleotides agree with TRBD2. Trimming removed 5 bases from V and 4 bases from J; junction bases left unmatched: 4. Germline V gene data show CDR1 as SGHTA and CDR2 as FQGNSA. The CDR3 spans 14 residues. CDR3 residues: CASSTRTSGETQYF. The CDR3 DNA follows: TGTGCCAGCAGCACCCGGACTAGCGGAGAGACCCAGTACTTC.

In this sample, this clonotype turned up many times. The rearrangement uses TRBV11-2 and TRBJ2-7, with 9 nucleotides matching TRBD1. The V gene's germline CDR1 is SGHAT and CDR2 FQNNGV. V dropped 3 bases and J dropped 6; count of bases not matched to a gene: 6. The CDR3 length is 14 residues. In nucleotides, the CDR3 is TGTGCCAGCAGCTTCCCACAGGGGGCGGCCGAGCAGTACTTC. It codes for CASSFPQGAAEQYF. The whole variable domain, remainder taken from reference TRBV11-2 and TRBJ2-7, is EAGVAQSPRYKIIEKRQSVAFWCNPISGHATLYWYQQILGQGPKLLIQFQNNGVVDDSQLPKDRFSAERLKGVDSTLKIQPAKLEDSAVYLCASSFPQGAAEQYFGPGTRLTVT.

This clonotype was counted a few times. The CDR3 DNA reads TGTGCCAGCTCGCCCCAGGGTTCAGGGGAGCAGTACTTC. It is translated as CASSPQGSGEQYF. This rearrangement joins TRBV18 to TRBJ2-7; TRBD1 might be the D (5 bases). V was trimmed by 6 bases and J by 7 bases, leaving 16 bases between them. The length of the CDR3 is 13 residues. Germline CDR1 is KGHSH and CDR2 is LQKENI.

This clonotype was observed many times. The V gene is TRBV7-3, the J gene TRBJ2-1; no clear D. The CDR3 length is 13 residues. Germline CDR1 is SGHTA and CDR2 is FQGTGA. Between the trimmed V and J ends, which lost 4 bases and 9 bases, there was a span of 13 bases. The CDR3 DNA reads as TGTGCCAGCAGCTCAGGCCCCGGGCGTGAGCAGTTCTTC. This translates into CASSSGPGREQFF.

To note about this clonotype: Given a much more abundant clone one base away, this may be a read error. The rearrangement joins TRBV20-1 to TRBJ2-1; D possibly matches TRBD1 or TRBD2 (5 bases each). V was pared by 4 bases and J by 7 bases, with 20 bases between. This CDR3 is built from 15 residues. Germline-derived CDR1 and CDR2 are DFQATT and SNEGSKA (reference sequence). In nucleotides, the CDR3 is TGCAGTGCTAAGAAACCCGGGACCGTGAAAAATGAGCAGTTCTTC. This sequence encodes CSAKKPGTVKNEQFF.

This clonotype was detected ten times or more. The CDR3 protein is CASTADRGLGSQYF. The CDR3 nucleotides read TGTGCCAGTACTGCGGACAGGGGGCTTGGGTCCCAGTACTTC. The chain has TRBV19 and TRBJ2-5; 11 bases align to TRBD1. With 7 bases clipped from V and 9 bases from J, the junction kept 10 bases outside the gene matches. From germline, CDR1 is LNHDA and CDR2 SQIVND (reference sequence). This CDR3 spans 14 amino acids.

This clonotype was recorded at least ten times. The genes are TRBV29-1 and TRBJ2-5, with a possible D match to TRBD1 (6 bases). Looked up from germline, CDR1 is SQVTM and CDR2 is ANQGSEA. Trimming took off 4 bases at V and 9 bases at J, with 15 bases between the two ends. The CDR3 totals 12 residues. Here the CDR3 DNA reads TGCAGCGTTGTCCCGGACAGCCAGGCCCAGTACTTC. Protein product: CSVVPDSQAQYF. Full variable domain (remainder filled in from reference TRBV29-1 and TRBJ2-5): SAVISQKPSRDICQRGTSLTIQCQVDSQVTMMFWYRQQPGQSLTLIATANQGSEATYESGFVIDKFPISRPNLTFSTLTVSNMSPEDSSIYLCSVVPDSQAQYFGPGTRLLVL.

This CDR3 is CASFLAVWGGYTF. In DNA, the CDR3 is TGTGCCAGCTTCTTAGCAGTTTGGGGTGGCTACACCTTC. The V and J genes are TRBV7-2 and TRBJ1-2; no reliable D call. The germline V gene has CDR1 SGHTA and CDR2 FQGNSA. V lost 8 bases and J lost 7, with 17 bases in between. This CDR3 is built from 13 residues.

This clonotype occurred many times. In nucleotides, the CDR3 is TGTGCCAGCAGCTTGTACGGGAGGGAAGATACGCAGTATTTT. The encoded protein is CASSLYGREDTQYF. This chain joins TRBV7-2 and TRBJ2-3, with TRBD2 matching 8 bases. This CDR3 contains 14 residues. Losses at the gene ends were 3 bases for V and 5 bases for J; bases not matched to a gene: 4. Germline CDR1 SGHTA, CDR2 FQGNSA.

The CDR3 spells CASSPPGLAGGKTDTQYF. In nucleotides, the CDR3 is TGTGCCAGCAGCCCCCCGGGACTAGCGGGAGGAAAAACAGATACGCAGTATTTT. The rearrangement joins TRBV11-2 to TRBJ2-3; 15 bases are a match to TRBD2. Trimming at V came to 5 bases and at J to 3 bases, leaving 9 bases not matched to a gene. CDR3 size: 18 residues. In germline, CDR1 is SGHAT, CDR2 FQNNGV.

This clonotype was recorded at least ten times. This sequence joins TRBV7-2 and TRBJ2-7, with 10 bases identical to TRBD1. The CDR3 covers 15 residues. Looked up from germline, CDR1 is SGHTA and CDR2 is FQGNSA. V lost 5 bases, J lost 7 bases, and 11 bases stayed unmatched. CDR3 sequence (DNA): TGTGCCAGCAGCAAGATACCGGGACAGGGGAGGGAGCAGTACTTC. It encodes CASSKIPGQGREQYF.

This clonotype was observed at least ten times. The CDR3 region is CASSRTGFNEQYF. The DNA for the CDR3 is TGTGCCAGCAGCCGGACAGGGTTTAACGAGCAGTACTTC. The rearrangement joins TRBV5-4 to TRBJ2-7; 8 nucleotides agree with TRBD1. V dropped 4 bases and J dropped 5; count of bases not matched to a gene: 5. The CDR3 covers 13 residues. Germline-derived CDR1 and CDR2 are SGHNT and YYREEE (reference sequence).

The table lists this clonotype with many counts. The CDR3 spells CASSPTGGAETQYF. In DNA, the CDR3 is TGTGCCAGCAGTCCTACAGGGGGCGCGGAGACCCAGTACTTC. The rearrangement links TRBV28 to TRBJ2-5; 9 bases align to TRBD1. Trimming removed 5 bases from V and 5 bases from J; junction bases left unmatched: 6. CDR3 length: 14 amino acids. The germline CDR1 and CDR2 sequences are MDHEN and SYDVKM.